Frequency places the clone carrying this TCR beta chain as large (0.1 to 1%). This specimen belongs to a study of T cell clusters in autoimmune cytopenias. Study overall: Healthy donor controls had a mean age of about 50 years and median age of around 59 years.

Multiplex touch-down PCR amplified TRB using TRB-A and TRB-B pools in one tube. For each CDR3 protein, TCRdb gives one entry from its re-call of the multiplex PCR reads, without DNA. The table lists roughly 4,200 distinct CDR3 sequences, with around 20% in the top ten. Germline V gene sequence: CDR1 LNHDA, CDR2 SQIVND (reference sequence). The CDR3 spans 14 residues. TRB amplification used approximately 250 ng of peripheral blood genomic DNA. The same data also went into a second study, on T cell repertoires in aging, cancer and after chemotherapy. That source notes: Median generation probability rose over the chemotherapy interval in each cancer cohort, suggesting rebound thymic output. The repertoire data cannot show anything about immunological memory following chemotherapy.

The sequenced sample was peripheral blood. The receptor's source is a human donor in good health. V and J are TRBV19 and TRBJ2-3; the D call of TRBD1 rests on TCRdb alone, since no DNA is present to check it. The CDR3 reads CASTQPWGSDTQYF.